This T cell receptor (beta chain) was identified during a study of shared clonotypes between healthy human individuals. The table came from immunoSEQ multiplex PCR; TCRdb's copy has only in-frame clones and leaves some out. The table records around 2,000,000 clones, approximately 94% of them present only once. Selected positively for CCR7 and CD45RO-negative, naive CD8 cells excluded terminally differentiated effector memory CD45RA+ cells. The germline V gene has CDR1 MNHEY and CDR2 SMNVEV (reference sequence). The CDR3 is made up of 15 amino acids. J lost 6 bases, V lost 4 bases, and 8 bases had no gene match.

The chain couples TRBV27 to TRBJ2-1; 8 nucleotides agree with TRBD2. The sequence was collected from a man aged 18 to 30 in good health. Some clones in this sample may be carry-over from other donors' samples. The sample consisted of naive CD8+ T cells from PBMCs. Here the CDR3 DNA reads TGTGCCAGCAGTTGGGAGCGGGAGACAAGCAATGAGCAGTTCTTC. It specifies CASSWERETSNEQFF.